The T cell receptor (beta chain) described here comes from a study of shared clonotypes between healthy human individuals. CDR3 length equals 14 residues. Deletions cut 5 bases from V and 3 bases from J, with 15 bases between. In germline, CDR1 is SGHRS, CDR2 YFSETQ. Assay used: immunoSEQ multiplex PCR; TCRdb lists only in-frame clones, some missing. This table has 2 million to 3 million clones, 93% appearing once. The origin of this receptor is a man aged 18-30 years in good health. Some clones in this sample may be carry-over from other donors' samples. Sequenced material: naive CD4+ T cells from PBMCs. Subset in this sample: CD45RA+ positively selected. The chain links TRBV5-1 to TRBJ2-7; D is possibly TRBD1 (6 bases). The CDR3 nucleotides are TGCGCCAGCAGTGACGCTACAGGGTACTACGAGCAGTACTTC. It yields the protein CASSDATGYYEQYF.